These 28 T cell receptor beta chains share one sample of origin, sequenced in a study of cytomegalovirus exposure and HLA in healthy donors. The PCR employed 60 Vbeta primers together with 13 Jbeta primers. Assay: immunoSEQ multiplex PCR; the TCRdb copy retains only in-frame clones and omits some. The table has approximately 130,000 clones, approximately 90% seen once; the top ten hold 4.5% to 6.5%. The sequencing input was PBMCs. These receptors all stem from a woman aged 30 to 39 in good health and CMV-seronegative.

V usage is TRBV5-6 and J usage is TRBJ1-1; perhaps TRBD1 as D (5 bases). The V end lost 6 bases, the J end lost 4 bases, and 19 bases lay between the germline ends. Looked up from germline, CDR1 is SGHDT and CDR2 is YYEEEE. CDR3 size: 15 residues. The DNA for the CDR3 is TGTGCCAGCAAACGGAGGGGCGAGGGGAGCACTGAAGCTTTCTTT. Protein product: CASKRRGEGSTEAFF.

This clone appeared once. J is TRBJ2-7 and V is TRBV29-1; a possible D gene is TRBD2 (6 bases). This CDR3 is 14 amino acids long. The V end was cut by 5 bases, the J end by 3 bases, with 17 bases between. Germline assignment: CDR1 SQVTM and CDR2 ANQGSEA. The CDR3 bases are TGCAGCGTTCGAACGGGCGGGGTCATCTACGAGCAGTACTTC. Protein product: CSVRTGGVIYEQYF.

The chain joins TRBV25-1 to TRBJ2-1; the D gene is possibly TRBD1 (6 bases). Trimming cost V 3 bases and J 0 bases, with 15 bases left between them. The CDR3 consists of 17 residues. Germline values: CDR1 MGHDK, CDR2 SYGVNS. CDR3 in amino acids: CASSDGDMSSSYNEQFF. CDR3 nucleotide sequence: TGTGCCAGCAGTGACGGGGACATGTCCAGCTCCTACAATGAGCAGTTCTTC.

The chain uses TRBV9 and TRBJ2-7, with TRBD1 matching over 8 bases. The CDR3 length is 13 residues. The V segment lost 4 bases and the J segment 3 bases; nucleotides outside the gene matches: 3. The germline CDR1 and CDR2 sequences are SGDLS and YYNGEE. The CDR3 region is CASSPGTGYEQYF. CDR3 DNA sequence: TGTGCCAGCAGCCCCGGGACAGGCTACGAGCAGTACTTC.

The chain recombines TRBV29-1 with TRBJ2-3; TRBD2 matches at 9 bases. J lost 6 bases, V lost 7 bases, and 8 bases had no gene match. CDR3 length equals 13 residues. Germline V lookup: CDR1 SQVTM, CDR2 ANQGSEA. CDR3 region: CSGGLAGVDTQYF. The CDR3, as DNA: TGCAGCGGGGGGTTAGCGGGGGTGGATACGCAGTATTTT.

The chain is built from TRBV7-2 and TRBJ1-1; a weak D match, TRBD1 (6 bases). There are 17 residues in the CDR3. V was pared by 2 bases and J by 1 base, with 17 bases between. CDR1 is SGHTA, CDR2 FQGNSA, per germline. The CDR3, as DNA: TGTGCCAGCAGCTTACCTGCGTCAGGGGAACCGAACACTGAAGCTTTCTTT. Amino acids: CASSLPASGEPNTEAFF.

V is TRBV7-9 and J is TRBJ2-7, with a weak D call TRBD2 (7 bases). The V end was cut by 4 bases, the J end by 6 bases, with 19 bases between. The CDR3 contains 15 residues. Germline lookup yields CDR1 SEHNR and CDR2 FQNEAQ (reference sequence). CDR3 loop: CASSSSAGAGTEQYF. The CDR3 DNA reads TGTGCCAGCAGCTCCTCCGCGGGGGCAGGGACCGAGCAGTACTTC.

This sequence joins TRBV30 and TRBJ2-7; D remains unclear. The CDR3 has 11 amino acids. Trimming stripped 0 bases from V and 6 bases from J, with 6 bases between. The V gene's germline CDR1 is GTSNPN and CDR2 SVGIG (reference sequence). In DNA, the CDR3 is TGTGCCTGGAGTGTAGCAACCGAGCAGTACTTC. Translating it yields CAWSVATEQYF.

This chain joins TRBV6-1 and TRBJ2-1; TRBD2 is a possible D gene (5 bases). This CDR3 is 12 amino acids long. V lost 11 bases to trimming and J lost 7 bases, with 15 bases between them. The V gene's germline CDR1 is MNHNS and CDR2 SASEGT. The CDR3 here is CAGSREWNEQFF. CDR3 bases: TGTGCCGGCTCAAGGGAGTGGAATGAGCAGTTCTTC.

This clone was seen just once. This rearrangement joins TRBV2 to TRBJ2-5; 7 nucleotides match TRBD1. CDR3 length: 13 amino acids. V trimming: 3 bases; J trimming: 3 bases; junction bases outside the gene matches: 1. Germline CDR1 and CDR2: SNHLY and FYNNEI. The CDR3 reads CASSDGTEETQYF. DNA of the CDR3: TGTGCCAGCAGTGATGGGACAGAAGAGACCCAGTACTTC.

This chain links TRBV19 with TRBJ1-2; 7 bases align to TRBD1. The CDR3 extends over 14 amino acids. With 5 bases clipped from V and 8 bases from J, the junction kept 11 bases outside the gene matches. Germline-derived CDR1 and CDR2 are LNHDA and SQIVND (reference sequence). The CDR3: CASSPRQGRRGYTF. The CDR3 DNA reads as TGTGCCAGTAGTCCCCGACAGGGACGTAGAGGCTACACCTTC.

This chain joins TRBV19 and TRBJ2-1; TRBD2 aligns across 10 bases. From germline, CDR1 is LNHDA and CDR2 SQIVND (reference sequence). This CDR3 has 22 amino acids. The J segment lost 2 bases and the V segment lost 0 bases, leaving 19 bases of the junction unmatched. CDR3 region: CASSIDSSVKLAGSETYNEQFF. CDR3 nucleotide sequence: TGTGCCAGTAGTATAGATTCTTCGGTGAAACTAGCGGGATCCGAGACCTACAATGAGCAGTTCTTC.

The rearrangement joins TRBV6-1 to TRBJ2-7, with D possibly being TRBD1 (6 bases). V lost 7 bases, J lost 4 bases, and 11 bases lay in between. Germline V lookup: CDR1 MNHNS, CDR2 SASEGT. The CDR3 is 12 residues long. The CDR3 nucleotides are TGTGCCAGCACCGAACAGGGATACGAGCAGTACTTC. It is translated as CASTEQGYEQYF.

This clone has just a few counts. The V call is TRBV6-6, the J call TRBJ1-1; D is unclear. The CDR3 is 11 residues long. V was shortened by 7 bases and J by 1 base, with 4 bases between the two germline ends. Germline V lookup: CDR1 MNHNY, CDR2 SVGAGI (reference sequence). The CDR3 nucleotides read TGTGCCAGCACAGAGAACACTGAAGCTTTCTTT. Its protein is CASTENTEAFF.

The V call is TRBV5-6, the J call TRBJ1-2; TRBD1 matches at 9 bases. J lost 7 bases, V lost 6 bases, and 10 bases had no gene match. The CDR3 is 14 amino acids. CDR1 is SGHDT and CDR2 is YYEEEE in the germline V gene. CDR3 bases: TGTGCCAGCACCGTGACAGGGGGTCCGGCTGGCTACACCTTC. It specifies CASTVTGGPAGYTF.

This clone appeared a few times. The chain recombines TRBV7-2 with TRBJ2-1, with 15 bases lining up with TRBD2. This CDR3 is 19 amino acids long. V gave up 5 bases and J gave up 4 bases; unmatched junction bases: 12. The germline CDR1 and CDR2 sequences are SGHTA and FQGNSA. The CDR3 spells CASSVPGLAGGVGYNEQFF. CDR3 coding DNA: TGTGCCAGCAGCGTACCGGGACTAGCGGGAGGAGTGGGGTACAATGAGCAGTTCTTC.

This chain connects TRBV19 to TRBJ2-1; 8 bases map to TRBD2. V shed 5 bases, J shed 5 bases, and the junction held 5 bases outside the gene matches. CDR3 length: 14 residues. The germline V gene has CDR1 LNHDA and CDR2 SQIVND (reference sequence). Here the CDR3 DNA reads TGTGCCAGTAGTCGTCTAGCGGGTAACAATGAGCAGTTCTTC. It specifies CASSRLAGNNEQFF.

The chain recombines TRBV4-3 with TRBJ1-2, with 9 bases that match TRBD1. From germline, CDR1 is LGHNA and CDR2 YSLEER. Trimming cost V 1 base and J 8 bases; bases outside gene matches: 5. The length of the CDR3 is 14 residues. The CDR3 loop reads CASSQGDRAVGYTF. CDR3 nucleotides: TGCGCCAGCAGCCAAGGGGACAGGGCTGTAGGCTACACCTTC.

The genes are TRBV7-8 and TRBJ2-5; a possible D gene is TRBD2 (5 bases). This CDR3 is 15 amino acids long. Germline CDR1 reads SGHVS; CDR2 reads FQNEAQ. V lost 0 bases and J 5 bases, leaving 13 bases between the germline ends. In nucleotides, the CDR3 is TGTGCCAGCAGCTTAGCGGTAGCGTTAGGGGAGACCCAGTACTTC. Residues: CASSLAVALGETQYF.

This rearrangement joins TRBV4-1 to TRBJ1-5, with D possibly being TRBD1 (6 bases). Germline CDR1 and CDR2: MGHRA and YSYEKL. The CDR3 extends over 17 amino acids. Trimming removed 4 bases at V and 0 bases at J, with 16 bases between. The CDR3 region has the DNA TGCGCCAGCAGCCCCTACCCGACAGGAAATAGCAATCAGCCCCAGCATTTT. Protein product: CASSPYPTGNSNQPQHF.

The chain joins TRBV6-5 to TRBJ2-2, with unresolved D. Germline V gene data show CDR1 as MNHEY and CDR2 as SVGAGI. Trimming pared 2 bases from V and 4 bases from J, leaving 8 bases between. The CDR3 spans 14 residues. This CDR3 reads CASSYSEPTGELFF. Here the CDR3 DNA reads TGTGCCAGCAGTTACAGCGAGCCCACCGGGGAGCTGTTTTTT.

The chain joins TRBV6-5 to TRBJ2-7; the match to TRBD2 covers 10 bases. Germline CDR1 and CDR2: MNHEY and SVGAGI. The CDR3 covers 16 residues. The junction had 2 bases not matched to a gene; V was cut back by 0 bases and J by 0 bases. DNA for the CDR3: TGTGCCAGCAGTTACTCGATAGCGGGGGGCTCCTACGAGCAGTACTTC. This translates into CASSYSIAGGSYEQYF.

The chain joins TRBV9 to TRBJ1-5; D might be TRBD1 (5 bases). The CDR3 is made up of 14 amino acids. Trimming took 0 bases from V and 4 from J, leaving 8 bases between them. Germline V gene sequence: CDR1 SGDLS, CDR2 YYNGEE. In DNA form, the CDR3 reads TGTGCCAGCAGCGTAGGGGGCAATAATCAGCCCCAGCATTTT. Encoded protein: CASSVGGNNQPQHF.

The chain links TRBV10-2 to TRBJ2-5, with 7 bases lining up with TRBD2. The V gene's germline CDR1 is WSHSY and CDR2 SAAADI. The CDR3 loop spans 14 amino acids. Trimming cost V 6 bases and J 4 bases; bases outside gene matches: 8. The CDR3 DNA sequence: TGCGCCAGCAGGGGGGTGTCTAGCGGAGAGACCCAGTACTTC. It translates to CASRGVSSGETQYF.

This rearrangement joins TRBV15 to TRBJ1-1, with 9 positions matching TRBD1. The CDR3 length is 15 residues. Germline CDR1 is LNHNV and CDR2 is YYDKDF (reference sequence). Trimming at V came to 4 bases and at J to 4 bases, leaving 7 bases not matched to a gene. CDR3 residues: CATSTGQGRRTEAFF. DNA for the CDR3: TGTGCCACCAGCACCGGACAGGGGCGGCGCACTGAAGCTTTCTTT.

The chain carries TRBV6-1 and TRBJ1-3; 7 nucleotides align to TRBD1. This CDR3 contains 16 residues. Germline V gene lookup returns CDR1 MNHNS and CDR2 SASEGT. Losses at the gene ends were 2 bases for V and 4 bases for J; bases not matched to a gene: 8. CDR3 protein: CASSEFWDSGGNTIYF. As DNA, the CDR3 is TGTGCCAGCAGTGAATTCTGGGACAGCGGCGGAAACACCATATATTTT.

V and J are TRBV5-6 and TRBJ1-1, with D hard to call. Germline CDR1 SGHDT, CDR2 YYEEEE. V was pared by 2 bases and J by 0 bases, with 11 bases between. This CDR3 is 15 amino acids long. The CDR3 reads CASSLPRDMNTEAFF. The CDR3 nucleotides are TGTGCCAGCAGCTTACCCCGAGACATGAACACTGAAGCTTTCTTT.

The chain employs TRBV7-9 and TRBJ2-7; D is perhaps TRBD2 (7 bases). The germline V gene has CDR1 SEHNR and CDR2 FQNEAQ (reference sequence). The CDR3 sequence is 14 residues long. Trimming took off 5 bases at V and 2 bases at J, with 13 bases between the two ends. This chain's CDR3 is CASSLGGGPYEQYF. The CDR3 DNA reads TGTGCCAGCAGCCTTGGGGGGGGCCCCTACGAGCAGTACTTC.